This TCR beta chain was profiled in a study of vaccination and CD4 T cells after COVID-19. V was pared by 4 bases and J by 4 bases, with 13 bases between. The CDR3 spans 14 residues. CDR1 is MNHEY, CDR2 SVGAGI, per germline. Comments on this clonotype: Its antigen is unknown.

Treatment specified: roughly ten-day PBMC culture with coronavirus spike peptide pools or control peptides (ViraFEST assay). With the Oncomine TCR Beta short-read assay, DNA from cultured CD4+ T cells was sequenced. One entry per CDR3 protein, called by TCRdb with MiXCR from the PCR reads. The sample carries about 14,000 distinct CDR3 sequences, about 51% recorded once. V gene TRBV6-5 combines with J gene TRBJ1-2; D possibly corresponds to TRBD1 (5 bases). The material sequenced was CD4+ T cells from blood, cultured in vitro. The source of this sequence is a human donor who had recovered from COVID-19. This chain's CDR3 is CASSLQGYGYGYTF. The CDR3 coding sequence is TGTGCCAGCAGTTTGCAGGGTTATGGCTATGGCTACACCTTC.